The 22 T cell receptor beta chains given below trace back to one sample, sequenced in a study of blood T cell repertoires in COVID-19. Clones were read by immunoSEQ multiplex PCR, and TCRdb kept only the in-frame ones, dropping some. Of about 350,000 clones listed, about 92% are singletons. Source material: peripheral blood. All receptors come from a woman aged 55-70 years with COVID-19, enrolled during active disease.

CDR3 coding DNA: TGTGCCAGCAGGCGGACAGGGAAGGGCGAAAAACTGTTTTTT. Protein product: CASRRTGKGEKLFF. The chain uses TRBV6-5 and TRBJ1-4; 8 nucleotides match TRBD1. The V gene's germline CDR1 is MNHEY and CDR2 SVGAGI. J gave up 8 bases and V 6 bases, and 8 bases lay outside the gene matches. The CDR3 is 14 amino acids.

The rearrangement links TRBV30 to TRBJ1-1; D unclear. Trimming removed 5 bases from V and 7 bases from J, with 8 bases in between. This CDR3 comprises 10 residues. Looked up from germline, CDR1 is GTSNPN and CDR2 is SVGIG (reference sequence). The CDR3 coding sequence is TGTGCCTGGGCTGCAGATGAAGCTTTCTTT. It yields the protein CAWAADEAFF.

CDR3 in DNA: TGTGCCAGCAGTTACGGGGGGATTGACACTGAAGCTTTCTTT. Residues: CASSYGGIDTEAFF. The gene calls are TRBV6-5 and TRBJ1-1; a weak D match, TRBD1 (5 bases). V was shortened by 2 bases and J by 3 bases, with 10 bases between the two germline ends. Germline V gives CDR1 MNHEY, CDR2 SVGAGI. The CDR3 loop spans 14 amino acids.

The chain joins TRBV7-2 to TRBJ1-1, with D possibly TRBD1 on 6 matching bases. CDR1 is SGHTA, CDR2 FQGNSA, per germline. V shed 3 bases and J shed 4 bases, with 12 bases lying between them. There are 14 residues in the CDR3. This chain's CDR3 is CASSFAGGGTEAFF. The CDR3 region has the DNA TGTGCCAGCAGCTTCGCGGGAGGGGGCACTGAAGCTTTCTTT.

The chain employs TRBV7-9 and TRBJ1-2; 7 bases fit TRBD1. V lost 1 base and J lost 7; bases outside the gene matches: 3. Germline CDR1 and CDR2: SEHNR and FQNEAQ (reference sequence). CDR3 length: 13 amino acids. CDR3 protein: CASSLDRGSGYTF. The CDR3 DNA follows: TGTGCCAGCAGCTTAGACAGGGGAAGTGGCTACACCTTC.

The J gene is TRBJ1-3, the V gene TRBV5-1; TRBD1 is a possible D gene (6 bases). Trimming cost V 3 bases and J 4 bases, with 17 bases left between them. CDR3 size: 16 residues. Germline values: CDR1 SGHRS, CDR2 YFSETQ. CDR3 loop: CASSYYLGTLGNTIYF. The CDR3 DNA is TGCGCCAGCAGCTACTACCTCGGGACACTGGGAAACACCATATATTTT.

The sample holds a few counts of this clone. The V and J genes are TRBV9 and TRBJ1-3; D unresolved. Trimming took off 0 bases at V and 8 bases at J, with 12 bases between the two ends. The CDR3 runs 14 residues. CDR1 and CDR2 from the germline V gene are SGDLS and YYNGEE. The CDR3 bases are TGTGCCAGCAGCGTAGAGGTGGAGAAGGACACCATATATTTT. Translation: CASSVEVEKDTIYF.

This clone appeared a single time. This sequence joins TRBV6-5 and TRBJ1-6, with 7 bases aligning to TRBD1. The V and J ends lost 4 bases and 7 bases, in that order; junction bases with no gene match: 4. This CDR3 spans 14 amino acids. The germline V gene encodes CDR1 MNHEY and CDR2 SVGAGI. The CDR3 loop reads CASSSGQLNSPLHF. The CDR3 nucleotides are TGTGCCAGCAGTTCGGGACAGCTAAATTCACCCCTCCACTTT.

CDR3 nucleotides: TGTGCCAGCAGCCGAAGACTACAGTTGAACACTGAAGCTTTCTTT. Protein: CASSRRLQLNTEAFF. The chain links TRBV3-1 (or the pseudogene TRBV3-2) to TRBJ1-1; no clear D. V was clipped by 4 bases and J by 0 bases, with 12 bases between them. This CDR3 region has 15 residues. Germline V gene data show CDR1 as LGHDT and CDR2 as YNNKEL (reference sequence).

The chain uses TRBV2 and TRBJ1-5; the D gene is possibly TRBD1 (5 bases). Trimming removed 7 bases at V and 5 bases at J, with 21 bases between. The CDR3 has 16 residues. The germline gives CDR1 SNHLY, CDR2 FYNNEI. In nucleotides, the CDR3 is TGTGCCAGCACGGATCAGGGTGCGTTGGCAGATCAGCCCCAGCATTTT. Its translation is CASTDQGALADQPQHF.

V usage is TRBV7-6 and J usage is TRBJ1-2; D may be TRBD1 (6 bases). Germline CDR1 is SGHVS and CDR2 is FNYEAQ. The CDR3 extends over 15 amino acids. The V end lost 4 bases, the J end lost 4 bases, and 16 bases lay between the germline ends. CDR3 sequence reads: CASSSYRDAVYGYTF. The CDR3 region has the DNA TGTGCCAGCAGCTCGTACAGGGACGCCGTCTATGGCTACACCTTC.

The J gene is TRBJ1-1, the V gene TRBV7-5; the table's D gene call, TRBD1, was not cross checked with the DNA. TRBV7-5 is a documented pseudogene. This CDR3 has 21 amino acids. This CDR3 reads CVRSAFRPRTGPCWRNTEAFF. CDR3 bases: TGTGTCAGAAGCGCTTTCAGGCCCCGGACAGGTCCTTGTTGGAGAAACACTGAAGCTTTCTTT.

This rearrangement joins TRBV29-1 to TRBJ1-2; TRBD1 matches at 12 bases. The V gene end was trimmed by 6 bases and the J gene end by 1 base; junction bases not matched to a gene: 6. Germline CDR1 and CDR2: SQVTM and ANQGSEA. CDR3 length: 15 amino acids. This CDR3 is CSVRDRGLRNYGYTF. In DNA, the CDR3 is TGCAGCGTCCGGGACAGGGGGCTCCGTAACTATGGCTACACCTTC.

This clone was seen a few times. The CDR3 protein is CASSRPGQGPLSYTF. In DNA, the CDR3 is TGTGCCAGTAGTCGGCCGGGACAGGGGCCTTTGAGCTACACCTTC. This chain uses TRBV19 with TRBJ1-2; 10 positions agree with TRBD1. Germline V gives CDR1 LNHDA, CDR2 SQIVND (reference sequence). The CDR3 runs to 15 residues. J lost 9 bases, V lost 5 bases, and 12 bases had no gene match.

CDR3 sequence reads: CASRGDRFYSGANVLTF. In nucleotides, the CDR3 is TGTGCCAGCAGAGGAGACAGGTTCTACTCTGGGGCCAACGTCCTGACTTTC. The V gene is TRBV2, the J gene TRBJ2-6, with a tentative D call TRBD1 (6 bases). CDR1 and CDR2 from the germline V gene are SNHLY and FYNNEI. The CDR3 is 17 amino acids. Trimming left V 6 bases short and J 0 bases short, with 15 bases between.

The J gene is TRBJ2-7, the V gene TRBV15; possible D gene TRBD1, 5 bases. Looked up from germline, CDR1 is LNHNV and CDR2 is YYDKDF (reference sequence). The CDR3 contains 13 residues. The V end lost 0 bases, the J end lost 6 bases, and 9 bases lay between the germline ends. The CDR3 region has the DNA TGTGCCACCAGCAGAGATAGGGGTGCCGAGCAGTACTTC. Amino acids: CATSRDRGAEQYF. The entire variable domain, with the rest obtained from reference TRBV15 and TRBJ2-7, is as follows: DAMVIQNPRYQVTQFGKPVTLSCSQTLNHNVMYWYQQKSSQAPKLLFHYYDKDFNNEADTPDNFQSRRPNTSFCFLDIRSPGLGDTAMYLCATSRDRGAEQYFGPGTRLTVT.

This clone appeared once. Other DNA sequences in this sample translate to the same CDR3. This chain links TRBV5-1 with TRBJ1-1; D is perhaps TRBD1 (5 bases). Germline CDR1 reads SGHRS; CDR2 reads YFSETQ. The CDR3 loop spans 15 amino acids. V shed 2 bases and J shed 0 bases, with 11 bases lying between them. In nucleotides, the CDR3 is TGCGCCAGCAGCTTTGGTACAGGAATGAACACTGAAGCTTTCTTT. The encoded protein is CASSFGTGMNTEAFF.

The rearrangement joins TRBV7-3 to TRBJ1-1; D is perhaps TRBD1 (6 bases). The CDR3 loop spans 13 amino acids. Germline CDR1 is SGHTA and CDR2 is FQGTGA. V shed 4 bases and J shed 4 bases, with 10 bases lying between them. The CDR3 loop is CASSWTVRTEAFF. The CDR3 DNA sequence: TGTGCCAGCAGCTGGACAGTCCGCACTGAAGCTTTCTTT.

The J gene is TRBJ1-5, the V gene TRBV19; 7 bases fit TRBD1. Trimming at V came to 5 bases and at J to 4 bases, leaving 8 bases not matched to a gene. Germline-derived CDR1 and CDR2 are LNHDA and SQIVND (reference sequence). This CDR3 spans 15 amino acids. Here the CDR3 DNA reads TGTGCCAGTAGTCCCACAGGGGTTGGGAATCAGCCCCAGCATTTT. Its translation: CASSPTGVGNQPQHF.

The chain combines TRBV7-9 with TRBJ1-3; D remains unclear. This CDR3 comprises 15 residues. CDR1 is SEHNR and CDR2 is FQNEAQ in the germline V gene (reference sequence). Between the trimmed V and J ends, which lost 5 bases and 0 bases, there was a span of 11 bases. CDR3 region: CASSPHTSSGNTIYF. The CDR3 nucleotides are TGTGCCAGCAGCCCGCACACAAGCTCTGGAAACACCATATATTTT.

This rearrangement joins TRBV11-2 to TRBJ1-1; D may be TRBD1 (6 bases). Trimming pared 5 bases from V and 5 bases from J, leaving 15 bases between. Germline values: CDR1 SGHAT, CDR2 FQNNGV. The CDR3 runs to 14 residues. Here the CDR3 DNA reads TGTGCCAGCAGCCTGAAACAGGGTGATACTGAAGCTTTCTTT. This translates into CASSLKQGDTEAFF.

V is TRBV2 and J is TRBJ1-6; D may be TRBD1 (5 bases). The V gene's germline CDR1 is SNHLY and CDR2 FYNNEI. The CDR3 covers 16 residues. V was clipped by 6 bases and J by 5 bases, with 17 bases between them. CDR3 nucleotides: TGTGCCAGCAGAAGGGGTCCTGGCCGAGATAATTCACCCCTCCACTTT. Its translation is CASRRGPGRDNSPLHF.